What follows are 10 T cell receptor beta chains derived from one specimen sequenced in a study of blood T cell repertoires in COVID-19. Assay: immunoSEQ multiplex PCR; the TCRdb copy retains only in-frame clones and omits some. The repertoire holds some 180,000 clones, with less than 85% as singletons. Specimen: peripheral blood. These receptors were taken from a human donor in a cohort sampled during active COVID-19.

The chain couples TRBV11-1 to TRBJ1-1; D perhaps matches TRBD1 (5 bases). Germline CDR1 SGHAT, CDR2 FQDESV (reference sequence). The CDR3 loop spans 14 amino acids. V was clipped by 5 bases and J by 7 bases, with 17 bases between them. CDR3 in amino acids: CASSDSPGYDEAFF. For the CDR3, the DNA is TGTGCCAGCAGCGACTCCCCAGGGTATGATGAAGCTTTCTTT.

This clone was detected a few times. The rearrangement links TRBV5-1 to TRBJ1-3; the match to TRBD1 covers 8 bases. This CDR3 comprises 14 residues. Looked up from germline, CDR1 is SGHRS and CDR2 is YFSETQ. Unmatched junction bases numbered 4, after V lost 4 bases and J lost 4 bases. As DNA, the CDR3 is TGCGCCAGCAGCATTGACAGGGGAGGAAACACCATATATTTT. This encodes CASSIDRGGNTIYF.

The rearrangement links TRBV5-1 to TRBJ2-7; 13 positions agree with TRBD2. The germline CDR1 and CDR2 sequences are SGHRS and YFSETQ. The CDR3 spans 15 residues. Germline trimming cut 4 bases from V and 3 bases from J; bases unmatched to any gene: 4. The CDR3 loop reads CASSERTSGGYEQYF. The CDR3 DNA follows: TGCGCCAGCAGCGAACGGACTAGCGGGGGCTACGAGCAGTACTTC.

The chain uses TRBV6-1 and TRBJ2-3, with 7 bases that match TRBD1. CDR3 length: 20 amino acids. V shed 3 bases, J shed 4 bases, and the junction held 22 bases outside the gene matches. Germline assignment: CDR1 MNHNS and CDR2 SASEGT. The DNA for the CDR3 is TGTGCCAGCAGTGACCCCAGGGGCCCCATGGACAGGCTGCCCTCAGATACGCAGTATTTT. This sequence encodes CASSDPRGPMDRLPSDTQYF.

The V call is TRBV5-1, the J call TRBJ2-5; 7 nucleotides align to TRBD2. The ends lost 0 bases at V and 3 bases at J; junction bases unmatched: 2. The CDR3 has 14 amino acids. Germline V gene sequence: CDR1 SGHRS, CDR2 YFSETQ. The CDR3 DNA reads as TGCGCCAGCAGCTTGGGGGACTACAAAGAGACCCAGTACTTC. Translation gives CASSLGDYKETQYF.

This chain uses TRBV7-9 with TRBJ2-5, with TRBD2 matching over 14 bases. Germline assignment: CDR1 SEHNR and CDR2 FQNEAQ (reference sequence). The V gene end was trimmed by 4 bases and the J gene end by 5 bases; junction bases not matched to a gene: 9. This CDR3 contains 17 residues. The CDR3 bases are TGTGCCAGCAGCTCTTCGACTAGCGGGGGGGCCGGGGAGACCCAGTACTTC. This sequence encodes CASSSSTSGGAGETQYF.

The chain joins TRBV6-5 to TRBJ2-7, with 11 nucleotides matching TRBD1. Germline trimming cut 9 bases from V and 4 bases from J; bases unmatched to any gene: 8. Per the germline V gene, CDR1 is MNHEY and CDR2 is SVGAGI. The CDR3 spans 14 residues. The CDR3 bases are TGTGCCAGGAGAACCGGGACAGGGGGGTACGAGCAGTACTTC. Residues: CARRTGTGGYEQYF.

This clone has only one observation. CDR3 amino acids: CASRGRDRYEQYF. The CDR3 region has the DNA TGTGCCAGTAGGGGCCGGGACAGGTACGAGCAGTACTTC. The rearrangement joins TRBV19 to TRBJ2-7, with 8 bases lining up with TRBD1. This CDR3 spans 13 amino acids. Germline CDR1 is LNHDA and CDR2 is SQIVND (reference sequence). V lost 6 bases and J lost 4; bases outside the gene matches: 5.

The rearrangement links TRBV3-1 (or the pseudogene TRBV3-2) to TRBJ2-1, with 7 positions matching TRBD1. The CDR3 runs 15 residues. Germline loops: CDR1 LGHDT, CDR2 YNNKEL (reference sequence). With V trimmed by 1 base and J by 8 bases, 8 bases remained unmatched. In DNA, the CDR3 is TGTGCCAGCAGCCAAGTTACAGGGGCCTTGGATGAGCAGTTCTTC. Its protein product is CASSQVTGALDEQFF.

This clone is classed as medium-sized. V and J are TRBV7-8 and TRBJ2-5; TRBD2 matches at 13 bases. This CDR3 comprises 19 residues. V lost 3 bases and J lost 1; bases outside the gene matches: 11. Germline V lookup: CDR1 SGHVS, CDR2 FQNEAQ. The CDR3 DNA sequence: TGTGCCAGCAGCTTCGGGGGAGGGCGACTAGCGGGGGGCCAAGAGACCCAGTACTTC. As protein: CASSFGGGRLAGGQETQYF.